This entry lists 20 T cell receptor beta chains sequenced from one sample in a study of blood T cell repertoires in COVID-19. Clones were sequenced by immunoSEQ multiplex PCR, and TCRdb holds only the in-frame ones, with some missing. The table records under 150,000 clones, over 65% of them present only once. Sequencing used peripheral blood. The receptors here all came from a woman older than 75 with active or convalescent COVID-19.

The CDR3 spells CASSPTGYGDEQYF. The CDR3 DNA is TGTGCCAGCAGCCCCACAGGGTATGGGGACGAGCAGTACTTC. This rearrangement joins TRBV4-2 to TRBJ2-7, with D maybe TRBD1 (6 bases). Germline CDR1 LGHNA, CDR2 YNFKEQ. V lost 4 bases and J 5 bases, leaving 15 bases between the germline ends. This CDR3 is built from 14 residues.

The chain links TRBV21-1 to TRBJ1-5. TRBV21-1 is a pseudogene segment. The CDR3 covers 20 residues. CDR3: CASSLGGYRLQIFSNQPQHF. DNA for the CDR3: TGTGCCAGCAGCTTGGGGGGTTACAGGCTACAAATTTTTAGCAATCAGCCCCAGCATTTT.

The chain uses TRBV5-4 and TRBJ2-3, with 8 bases that match TRBD2. The CDR3 has 14 amino acids. V shed 9 bases and J 1 base; nucleotides not matched to a gene: 7. Germline CDR1 reads SGHNT; CDR2 reads YYREEE (reference sequence). The CDR3 here is CATGDGGGTDTQYF. The CDR3 nucleotides read TGTGCCACCGGAGACGGGGGGGGCACAGATACGCAGTATTTT.

The rearrangement uses TRBV9 and TRBJ1-2, with 9 bases fitting TRBD1. Germline V lookup: CDR1 SGDLS, CDR2 YYNGEE. Germline trimming cut 2 bases from V and 4 bases from J; bases unmatched to any gene: 12. The CDR3 loop spans 17 amino acids. The CDR3 sequence is CASSVTRDRVSLYGYTF. CDR3 nucleotides: TGTGCCAGCAGCGTCACCCGGGACAGGGTTTCGCTCTATGGCTACACCTTC.

CDR3 sequence: CASSQAADTNYGYTF. The CDR3 coding sequence is TGTGCCAGCAGCCAAGCAGCTGACACGAACTATGGCTACACCTTC. J is TRBJ1-2 and V is TRBV3-1 (or the pseudogene TRBV3-2); D uncertain. Germline CDR1 LGHDT, CDR2 YNNKEL (reference sequence). V lost 1 base to trimming and J lost 2 bases, with 11 bases between them. This CDR3 is 15 amino acids long.

The chain has TRBV11-3 and TRBJ2-7; 7 bases agree with TRBD1. CDR3 length: 15 amino acids. J was trimmed by 6 bases and V by 4 bases; bases with no gene match: 12. The germline CDR1 and CDR2 sequences are SGHNT and YENEEA. The CDR3 DNA follows: TGTGCCAGCAGCTCTTCGACAGGGATGGCTGCCGAGCAGTACTTC. Protein sequence: CASSSSTGMAAEQYF.

CDR3 residues: CASNRRGRYEQYF. In DNA, the CDR3 is TGTGCCAGCAATCGAAGGGGGCGGTACGAGCAGTACTTC. The chain is built from TRBV12-3 or TRBV12-4 and TRBJ2-7, with TRBD1 matching 7 bases. Trimming cost V 7 bases and J 4 bases; bases outside gene matches: 7. This CDR3 has 13 amino acids.

This clone was observed a few times. The gene calls are TRBV6-5 and TRBJ2-2; 9 bases agree with TRBD2. Germline V gene lookup returns CDR1 MNHEY and CDR2 SVGAGI. The CDR3 has 15 amino acids. V was pared by 0 bases and J by 5 bases, with 1 base of the junction left unmatched. In DNA form, the CDR3 reads TGTGCCAGCAGTTACTCGCGGGGGGGTACCGGGGAGCTGTTTTTT. This sequence encodes CASSYSRGGTGELFF.

This chain links TRBV11-3 with TRBJ2-2; 8 bases are shared with TRBD1. There are 17 residues in the CDR3. Germline CDR1 reads SGHNT; CDR2 reads YENEEA. Germline trimming cut 4 bases from V and 0 bases from J; bases unmatched to any gene: 7. CDR3 in amino acids: CASSSMVTGANTGELFF. Here the CDR3 DNA reads TGTGCCAGCAGCTCGATGGTGACAGGGGCGAACACCGGGGAGCTGTTTTTT.

The J gene is TRBJ1-2, the V gene TRBV3-1 (or the pseudogene TRBV3-2); 7 bases line up with TRBD1. The CDR3 has 15 amino acids. CDR1 LGHDT and CDR2 YNNKEL come from the germline V gene (reference sequence). The V segment lost 4 bases and the J segment 4 bases; nucleotides outside the gene matches: 9. In DNA form, the CDR3 reads TGTGCCAGCAGCCCCCAGACAGGGCGAGGCTATGGCTACACCTTC. This codes for CASSPQTGRGYGYTF.

The J gene is TRBJ2-1, the V gene TRBV9, with TRBD2 as a possible D gene (5 bases). Trimming stripped 3 bases from V and 9 bases from J, with 7 bases between. This CDR3 is built from 11 residues. The germline CDR1 and CDR2 sequences are SGDLS and YYNGEE. The CDR3 region is CASSDTSEQFF. The CDR3 DNA sequence: TGTGCCAGCAGCGATACTAGTGAGCAGTTCTTC.

The rearrangement links TRBV12-3 or TRBV12-4 to TRBJ1-2; 7 bases agree with TRBD1. The CDR3 runs to 11 residues. The V and J ends lost 8 bases and 9 bases, in that order; junction bases with no gene match: 6. CDR3 in DNA: TGTGCCAGCGGGACAGCCGGGCGCTACACCTTC. Amino acids: CASGTAGRYTF.

Worth noting for this clone: This may be a read error: a much more frequent sequence differs by one nucleotide. The rearrangement joins TRBV11-2 to TRBJ1-5; tentative D call: TRBD1 (5 bases). V dropped 1 base and J dropped 7 bases, with 8 bases sitting between them. The CDR3 contains 13 residues. The germline V gene encodes CDR1 SGHAT and CDR2 FQNNGV. This chain's CDR3 is CASSLAQGQPQHF. CDR3 coding DNA: TGTGCCAGCAGCTTAGCCCAGGGACAGCCCCAGCATTTT.

The rearrangement uses TRBV6-2 or TRBV6-3 and TRBJ1-1; 7 nucleotides align to TRBD1. Germline values: CDR1 MNHEY, CDR2 SVGEGT. The CDR3 runs to 14 residues. After removal of 5 bases from V and 0 bases from J, the junction contained 3 bases not matched to a gene. The CDR3 here is CASSHRGLNTEAFF. CDR3 sequence (DNA): TGTGCCAGCAGTCACAGGGGATTGAACACTGAAGCTTTCTTT.

This clone was counted only a few times. This chain connects TRBV29-1 to TRBJ2-1; maybe TRBD1 (6 bases). The V gene lost 7 bases and the J gene lost 2 bases, with 15 bases spanning the gap. The CDR3 is 14 amino acids. Germline CDR1 and CDR2: SQVTM and ANQGSEA. CDR3 sequence reads: CSERRQEAYNEQFF. The CDR3 coding sequence is TGCAGCGAGAGACGACAGGAAGCCTACAATGAGCAGTTCTTC.

The V gene is TRBV19, the J gene TRBJ1-2; 9 nucleotides match TRBD1. The CDR3 extends over 14 amino acids. V lost 3 bases, J lost 2 bases, and 1 base stayed unmatched. Germline V gene data show CDR1 as LNHDA and CDR2 as SQIVND (reference sequence). The CDR3 region has the DNA TGTGCCAGTAGTATGACAGGGGGAAACTATGGCTACACCTTC. Translated, it gives CASSMTGGNYGYTF.

In nucleotides, the CDR3 is TGTGCCAGCAGTTGGACAGGGAATAATTCACCCCTCCACTTT. Its protein product is CASSWTGNNSPLHF. The V call is TRBV27, the J call TRBJ1-6; TRBD1 aligns across 8 bases. The V segment lost 4 bases and the J segment 5 bases; nucleotides outside the gene matches: 1. The CDR3 loop spans 14 amino acids. Germline values: CDR1 MNHEY, CDR2 SMNVEV (reference sequence).

The chain couples TRBV6-5 to TRBJ2-6; 8 bases align to TRBD1. From germline, CDR1 is MNHEY and CDR2 SVGAGI. This CDR3 is 15 amino acids long. The J segment lost 2 bases and the V segment lost 5 bases, leaving 2 bases of the junction unmatched. CDR3 loop: CASSPGGAGANVLTF. CDR3 coding DNA: TGTGCCAGCAGTCCAGGGGGCGCTGGGGCCAACGTCCTGACTTTC.

V and J are TRBV4-2 and TRBJ1-2; D not resolved. The CDR3 has 12 amino acids. With 0 bases removed from V and 8 bases from J, the gap between germline ends came to 7 bases. Germline assignment: CDR1 LGHNA and CDR2 YNFKEQ. This chain's CDR3 is CASSQDRRGYTF. The CDR3, as DNA: TGTGCCAGCAGCCAAGATAGGCGGGGCTACACCTTC.

This clone has only one observation. The V gene is TRBV19, the J gene TRBJ2-2, with TRBD2 matching 7 bases. This CDR3 comprises 15 residues. The germline CDR1 and CDR2 sequences are LNHDA and SQIVND (reference sequence). V lost 6 bases to trimming and J lost 3 bases; unmatched junction nucleotides: 7. The CDR3 loop reads CASRETSFDTGELFF. In nucleotides, the CDR3 is TGTGCCAGTAGGGAGACTAGCTTCGACACCGGGGAGCTGTTTTTT.